One sample yielded the 23 T cell receptor beta chains listed below, sequenced in a study of cytomegalovirus exposure and HLA in healthy donors. It was with 60 Vbeta and 13 Jbeta primers that the PCR ran. Clones were read by immunoSEQ multiplex PCR, and TCRdb kept only the in-frame ones, dropping some. The sample has about 42,000 clones, approximately 52% seen once; the top ten hold 9% to 13%. The sample consisted of PBMCs. These receptors all stem from a human donor in good health.

The chain joins TRBV18 to TRBJ1-1; tentative D call: TRBD1 (6 bases). The V gene's germline CDR1 is KGHSH and CDR2 LQKENI. This CDR3 is 14 amino acids long. Trimming pared 2 bases from V and 2 bases from J, leaving 9 bases between. CDR3 bases: TGTGCCAGCTCACCAAGACAGGTTAACACTGAAGCTTTCTTT. It codes for CASSPRQVNTEAFF.

This chain links TRBV4-2 with TRBJ2-1, with a weak D call TRBD2 (7 bases). V was shortened by 0 bases and J by 0 bases, with 15 bases between the two germline ends. The germline V gene has CDR1 LGHNA and CDR2 YNFKEQ. There are 18 residues in the CDR3. The CDR3 nucleotides are TGTGCCAGCAGCCAAGACGCGGGGGCCCCAAGCTCCTACAATGAGCAGTTCTTC. Encoded protein: CASSQDAGAPSSYNEQFF.

The chain joins TRBV6-5 to TRBJ2-5; D might be TRBD1 (6 bases). The CDR3 is made up of 15 amino acids. Per germline, CDR1 MNHEY and CDR2 SVGAGI. V was shortened by 5 bases and J by 2 bases, with 15 bases between the two germline ends. The CDR3 DNA follows: TGTGCCAGCAGTGTTGACAGGTCTGTTCAAGAGACCCAGTACTTC. It translates to CASSVDRSVQETQYF.

The rearrangement uses TRBV29-1 and TRBJ2-2; TRBD2 agrees at 14 bases. Germline lookup yields CDR1 SQVTM and CDR2 ANQGSEA. The CDR3 extends over 16 amino acids. The J segment lost 3 bases and the V segment lost 4 bases, leaving 4 bases of the junction unmatched. The CDR3 DNA reads as TGCAGCGTTGGGACTAGCGGGGGGTACGACACCGGGGAGCTGTTTTTT. This translates into CSVGTSGGYDTGELFF.

This chain links TRBV10-3 with TRBJ2-1, with 10 bases identical to TRBD2. Per the germline V gene, CDR1 is ENHRY and CDR2 is SYGVKD. V lost 6 bases and J lost 7; bases outside the gene matches: 12. CDR3 size: 16 residues. The CDR3: CAIRDSSGRAGNEQFF. The CDR3 nucleotides are TGTGCCATCAGAGATAGCAGCGGGAGGGCGGGTAATGAGCAGTTCTTC.

This clone was seen only a few times. The chain joins TRBV7-9 to TRBJ2-7, with D maybe TRBD2 (6 bases). The CDR3 is 13 amino acids. The germline V gene encodes CDR1 SEHNR and CDR2 FQNEAQ (reference sequence). Trimming pared 3 bases from V and 3 bases from J, leaving 9 bases between. CDR3 loop: CASSFGTDYEQYF. The CDR3 coding sequence is TGTGCCAGCAGCTTTGGGACTGACTACGAGCAGTACTTC. The variable domain in full, completed from reference TRBV7-9 and TRBJ2-7, reads DTGVSQNPRHKITKRGQNVTFRCDPISEHNRLYWYRQTLGQGPEFLTYFQNEAQLEKSRLLSDRFSAERPKGSFSTLEIQRTEQGDSAMYLCASSFGTDYEQYFGPGTRLTVT.

This clone was observed once. The J gene is TRBJ1-6, the V gene TRBV29-1, with 9 bases that match TRBD1. Germline CDR1 reads SQVTM; CDR2 reads ANQGSEA. With 4 bases clipped from V and 7 bases from J, the junction kept 2 bases outside the gene matches. This CDR3 spans 13 amino acids. In DNA, the CDR3 is TGCAGCGTTGGGACAGGGGTGAATTCACCCCTCCACTTT. Translating it yields CSVGTGVNSPLHF.

This clone was detected a few times. V usage is TRBV30 and J usage is TRBJ1-3, with no clear D. The CDR3 runs 11 residues. The ends were cut back, 7 bases at V and 3 bases at J, with 7 bases in the middle. Per germline, CDR1 GTSNPN and CDR2 SVGIG (reference sequence). CDR3 in amino acids: CAFASGNTIYF. Written as DNA, the CDR3 is TGTGCCTTTGCCAGTGGAAACACCATATATTTT.

Only one count was recorded for this clone. This chain connects TRBV4-3 to TRBJ1-4, with 8 positions matching TRBD1. The V and J ends lost 3 bases and 8 bases, in that order; junction bases with no gene match: 8. The germline CDR1 and CDR2 sequences are LGHNA and YSLEER. The length of the CDR3 is 15 residues. CDR3 coding DNA: TGCGCCAGCAGCCAGGGGGGGACAGGCGACGAAAAACTGTTTTTT. Its protein product is CASSQGGTGDEKLFF.

The chain has TRBV28 and TRBJ1-1, with TRBD1 as a possible D gene (5 bases). The V end was cut by 8 bases, the J end by 7 bases, with 14 bases between. The germline CDR1 and CDR2 sequences are MDHEN and SYDVKM. CDR3 length: 12 amino acids. The CDR3: CASSPLGREAFF. The CDR3, as DNA: TGTGCCAGCTCTCCGTTGGGGCGTGAAGCTTTCTTT.

The chain recombines TRBV7-8 with TRBJ1-4, with D maybe TRBD1 (5 bases). V was cut by 0 bases and J by 4 bases, with 9 bases left in between. Germline CDR1 reads SGHVS; CDR2 reads FQNEAQ. The CDR3 loop spans 15 amino acids. This chain's CDR3 is CASSLADSLNEKLFF. The CDR3 DNA is TGTGCCAGCAGCTTAGCTGACAGCCTTAATGAAAAACTGTTTTTT.

This chain links TRBV29-1 with TRBJ1-1, with TRBD1 identical over 8 bases. The CDR3 is 15 residues long. CDR1 and CDR2 (germline): SQVTM, ANQGSEA. Trimming took 6 bases from V and 0 from J; bases not matched to a gene: 9. CDR3 DNA sequence: TGCAGCGTGCGGGGACAGGCATCCTTGAACACTGAAGCTTTCTTT. Its translation: CSVRGQASLNTEAFF.

This clone was recorded only once. Here the CDR3 omits its conserved ending phenylalanine or tryptophan, so a read error is the likely source. The limits of the CDR3 on the DNA are not certain, so only TCRdb's listed CDR3 is given. The chain combines TRBV19 with TRBJ2-6; the D segment call TRBD2 is taken from the table without a DNA check. The CDR3 is 16 amino acids long, termini counted. Germline V gene sequence: CDR1 LNHDA, CDR2 SQIVND (reference sequence). The CDR3 here is CAGPGGQSVAVRRAVL.

This rearrangement joins TRBV7-2 to TRBJ1-3; TRBD1 aligns across 9 bases. CDR3 length: 14 residues. CDR1 and CDR2 (germline): SGHTA, FQGNSA. Trimming cost V 5 bases and J 7 bases; bases outside gene matches: 6. The CDR3 reads CASSPGQGHNTIYF. In DNA form, the CDR3 reads TGTGCCAGCAGCCCGGGACAGGGACACAACACCATATATTTT. The whole variable domain, filled in from reference TRBV7-2 and TRBJ1-3, reads GAGVSQSPSNKVTEKGKDVELRCDPISGHTALYWYRQSLGQGLEFLIYFQGNSAPDKSGLPSDRFSAERTGGSVSTLTIQRTQQEDSAVYLCASSPGQGHNTIYFGEGSWLTVV.

This clone came up a few times. The J gene is TRBJ1-6, the V gene TRBV5-3, with D maybe TRBD1 (5 bases). TRBV5-3 carries the ORF label, with uncertain function. The V gene lost 3 bases and the J gene lost 3 bases, with 19 bases spanning the gap. CDR3 size: 18 residues. The CDR3 sequence is CARSSHQSRTGYNSPLHF. The DNA of the CDR3 is TGTGCCAGAAGCTCACATCAATCCCGAACAGGCTATAATTCACCCCTCCACTTT.

This clone came up a few times. CDR3 coding DNA: TGTGCCAGCAGTTTTCACAAGGGGCCACCCTACGAGCAGTACTTC. Translating gives CASSFHKGPPYEQYF. V is TRBV28 and J is TRBJ2-7; D might be TRBD1 (5 bases). V shed 3 bases and J shed 2 bases, with 14 bases lying between them. Germline assignment: CDR1 MDHEN and CDR2 SYDVKM. CDR3 length: 15 amino acids.

The rearrangement joins TRBV13 to TRBJ2-1, with 14 bases identical to TRBD2. The CDR3 loop spans 16 amino acids. Trimming took 4 bases from V and 4 from J; bases not matched to a gene: 3. Germline values: CDR1 PRHDT, CDR2 FYEKMQ (reference sequence). Here the CDR3 reads CASSSGTSGSYNEQFF. The CDR3 coding sequence is TGTGCCAGCAGCTCCGGGACTAGCGGGAGTTACAATGAGCAGTTCTTC.

This clone was counted a single time. The V gene is TRBV19, the J gene TRBJ1-2; D is ambiguous. Deletions cut 6 bases from V and 7 bases from J, with 9 bases between. CDR3 length equals 11 residues. Germline V gene sequence: CDR1 LNHDA, CDR2 SQIVND (reference sequence). The CDR3 DNA sequence: TGTGCCAGTAGCTTTCTTCGTGGCTACACCTTC. This translates into CASSFLRGYTF.

In its sample, this clone was seen a few times. This chain uses TRBV6-1 with TRBJ2-7; 11 bases are a match to TRBD2. CDR1 and CDR2 (germline): MNHNS, SASEGT. This CDR3 has 19 amino acids. V was clipped by 4 bases and J by 2 bases; unmatched bases: 16. Here the CDR3 DNA reads TGTGCCAGCAGTGGGAACCAGGCTAGCGGGGGGTACTACACCTACGAGCAGTACTTC. This encodes CASSGNQASGGYYTYEQYF.

This sequence joins TRBV21-1 and TRBJ1-1; TRBD1, the D gene given by the table, was not confirmed from the DNA. TRBV21-1 is given as a pseudogene. The length of the CDR3 is 12 residues. DNA for the CDR3: TGTGCCAGCAGCACACAGGGGGATGAAGCTTTCTTT. Its protein product is CASSTQGDEAFF.

CDR3 DNA: TGTGCCAGCAGCCAACTTGGGGCGGGTTTGCTAGCGGTTGAGCAGTTCTTC. Amino acids: CASSQLGAGLLAVEQFF. The chain combines TRBV11-2 with TRBJ2-1; 7 nucleotides line up with TRBD2. This CDR3 has 17 residues. CDR1 SGHAT and CDR2 FQNNGV come from the germline V gene. Trimming cost V 5 bases and J 9 bases; bases outside gene matches: 19.

V and J are TRBV6-5 and TRBJ1-1; no definite D call. V gave up 4 bases and J gave up 0 bases, with 15 bases separating them. The CDR3 length is 16 residues. Per germline, CDR1 MNHEY and CDR2 SVGAGI. CDR3 bases: TGTGCCAGCAGTTTCACCAGGCTTCCCATGAACACTGAAGCTTTCTTT. Amino acids: CASSFTRLPMNTEAFF.

The gene calls are TRBV27 and TRBJ2-1; TRBD1 is a possible D gene (6 bases). The CDR3 totals 14 residues. Germline-derived CDR1 and CDR2 are MNHEY and SMNVEV (reference sequence). Between the trimmed V and J ends, which lost 5 bases and 8 bases, there was a span of 16 bases. The CDR3 DNA reads as TGTGCCAGCAGTAGGTCCTCACAGGGCTATGAGCAGTTCTTC. Translation gives CASSRSSQGYEQFF.